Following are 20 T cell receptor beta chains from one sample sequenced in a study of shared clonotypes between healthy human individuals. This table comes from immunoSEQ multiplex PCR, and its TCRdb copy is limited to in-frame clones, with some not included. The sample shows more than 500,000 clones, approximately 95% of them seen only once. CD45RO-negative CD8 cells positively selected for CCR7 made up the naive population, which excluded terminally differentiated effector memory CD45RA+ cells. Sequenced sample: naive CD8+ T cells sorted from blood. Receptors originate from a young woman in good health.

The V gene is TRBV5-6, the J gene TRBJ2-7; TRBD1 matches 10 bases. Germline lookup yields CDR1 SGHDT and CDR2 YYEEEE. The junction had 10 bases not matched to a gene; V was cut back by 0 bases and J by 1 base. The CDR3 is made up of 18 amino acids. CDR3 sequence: CASSLGQGATLESYEQYF. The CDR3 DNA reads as TGTGCCAGCAGCTTGGGACAGGGGGCTACGTTAGAGTCCTACGAGCAGTACTTC.

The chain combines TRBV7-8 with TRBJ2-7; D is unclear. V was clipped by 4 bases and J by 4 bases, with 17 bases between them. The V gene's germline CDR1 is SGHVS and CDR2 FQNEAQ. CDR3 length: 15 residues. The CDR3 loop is CASSSNSVSRYEQYF. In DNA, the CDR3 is TGTGCCAGCAGCTCCAATTCAGTATCTAGGTACGAGCAGTACTTC.

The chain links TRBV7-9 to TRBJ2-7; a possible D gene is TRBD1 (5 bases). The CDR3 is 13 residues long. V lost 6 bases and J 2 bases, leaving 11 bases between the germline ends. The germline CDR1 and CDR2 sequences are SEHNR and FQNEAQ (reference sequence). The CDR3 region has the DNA TGTGCCAGCAGTCTTTCACAGGCCTACGAGCAGTACTTC. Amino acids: CASSLSQAYEQYF.

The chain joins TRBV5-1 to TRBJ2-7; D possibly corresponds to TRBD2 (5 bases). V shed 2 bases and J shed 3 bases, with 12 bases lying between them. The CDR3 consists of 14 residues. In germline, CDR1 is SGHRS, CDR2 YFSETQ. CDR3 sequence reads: CASSFFPGNYEQYF. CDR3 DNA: TGCGCCAGCAGCTTCTTCCCGGGGAACTACGAGCAGTACTTC.

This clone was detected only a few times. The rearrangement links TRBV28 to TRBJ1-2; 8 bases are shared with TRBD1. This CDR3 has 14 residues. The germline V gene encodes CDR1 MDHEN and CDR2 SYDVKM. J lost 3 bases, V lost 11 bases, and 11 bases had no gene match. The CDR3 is CAGSVGQGDYGYTF. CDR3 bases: TGTGCCGGTAGTGTCGGACAGGGAGACTATGGCTACACCTTC.

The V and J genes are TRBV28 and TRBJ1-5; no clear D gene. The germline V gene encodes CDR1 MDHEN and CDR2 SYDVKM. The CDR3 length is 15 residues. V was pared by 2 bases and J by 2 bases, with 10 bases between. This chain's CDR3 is CASSLREVGNQPQHF. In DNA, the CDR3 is TGTGCCAGCAGTTTACGGGAGGTTGGCAATCAGCCCCAGCATTTT.

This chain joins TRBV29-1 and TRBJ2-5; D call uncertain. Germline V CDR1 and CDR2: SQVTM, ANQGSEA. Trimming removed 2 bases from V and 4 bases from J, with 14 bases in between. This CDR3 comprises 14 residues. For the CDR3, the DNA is TGCAGCGTTGAAAATATTCGGGTCGGAGAGACCCAGTACTTC. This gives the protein CSVENIRVGETQYF. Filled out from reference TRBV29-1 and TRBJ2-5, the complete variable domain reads SAVISQKPSRDICQRGTSLTIQCQVDSQVTMMFWYRQQPGQSLTLIATANQGSEATYESGFVIDKFPISRPNLTFSTLTVSNMSPEDSSIYLCSVENIRVGETQYFGPGTRLLVL.

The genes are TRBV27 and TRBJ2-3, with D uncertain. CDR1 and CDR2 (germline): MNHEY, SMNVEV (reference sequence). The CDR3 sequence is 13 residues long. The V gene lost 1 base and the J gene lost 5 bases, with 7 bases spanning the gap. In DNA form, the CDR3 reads TGTGCCAGCAGTTTATTTTCTGGAGATACGCAGTATTTT. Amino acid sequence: CASSLFSGDTQYF.

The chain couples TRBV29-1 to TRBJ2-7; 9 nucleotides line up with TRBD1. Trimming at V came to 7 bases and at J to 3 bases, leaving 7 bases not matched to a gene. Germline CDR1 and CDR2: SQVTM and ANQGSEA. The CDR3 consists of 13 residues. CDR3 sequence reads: CSARTGESYEQYF. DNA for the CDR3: TGCAGCGCCCGGACAGGGGAGAGCTACGAGCAGTACTTC.

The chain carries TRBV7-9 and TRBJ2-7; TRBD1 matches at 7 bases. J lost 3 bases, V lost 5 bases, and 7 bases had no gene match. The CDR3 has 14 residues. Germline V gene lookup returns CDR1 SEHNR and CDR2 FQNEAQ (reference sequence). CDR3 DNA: TGTGCCAGCAGCATCCCGGGACAGAGCTACGAGCAGTACTTC. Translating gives CASSIPGQSYEQYF.

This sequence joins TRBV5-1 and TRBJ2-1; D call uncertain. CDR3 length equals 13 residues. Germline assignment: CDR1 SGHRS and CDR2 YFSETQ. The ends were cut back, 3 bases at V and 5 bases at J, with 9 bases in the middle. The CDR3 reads CASSSLPHNEQFF. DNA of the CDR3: TGCGCCAGCAGCTCACTACCACACAATGAGCAGTTCTTC.

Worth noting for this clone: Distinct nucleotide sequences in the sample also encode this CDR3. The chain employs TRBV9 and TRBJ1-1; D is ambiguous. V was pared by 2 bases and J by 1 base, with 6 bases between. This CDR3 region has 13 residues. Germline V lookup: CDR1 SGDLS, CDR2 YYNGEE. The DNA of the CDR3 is TGTGCCAGCAGCGTCGGGGAGAACACTGAAGCTTTCTTT. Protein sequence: CASSVGENTEAFF.

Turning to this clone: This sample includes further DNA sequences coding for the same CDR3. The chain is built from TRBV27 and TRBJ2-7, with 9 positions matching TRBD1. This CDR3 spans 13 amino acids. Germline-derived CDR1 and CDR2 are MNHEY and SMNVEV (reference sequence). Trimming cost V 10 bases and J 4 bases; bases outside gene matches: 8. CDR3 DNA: TGTGCCACCAGGCCCGGGACAGGGTACGAGCAGTACTTC. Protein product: CATRPGTGYEQYF.

As DNA, the CDR3 is TGTGCCAGCAGTGGGGACAGGGGTTTACTGGACGGCCCATCGAGCTCCTACAATGAGCAGTTCTTC. As protein: CASSGDRGLLDGPSSSYNEQFF. V is TRBV28 and J is TRBJ2-1; TRBD1 aligns across 10 bases. The germline gives CDR1 MDHEN, CDR2 SYDVKM. This CDR3 contains 22 residues. With V trimmed by 5 bases and J by 0 bases, 22 bases remained unmatched.

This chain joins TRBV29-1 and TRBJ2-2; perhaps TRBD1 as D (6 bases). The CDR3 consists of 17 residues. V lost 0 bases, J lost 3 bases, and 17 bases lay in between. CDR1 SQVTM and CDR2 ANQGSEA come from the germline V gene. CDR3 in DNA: TGCAGCGTTGAAGATTGGAGCGACAGGTCGGACACCGGGGAGCTGTTTTTT. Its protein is CSVEDWSDRSDTGELFF.

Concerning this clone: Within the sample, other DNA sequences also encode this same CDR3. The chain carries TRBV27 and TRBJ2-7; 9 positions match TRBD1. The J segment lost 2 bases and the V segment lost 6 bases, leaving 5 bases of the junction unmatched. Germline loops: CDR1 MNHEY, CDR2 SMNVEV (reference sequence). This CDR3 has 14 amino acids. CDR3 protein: CASSARQGAYEQYF. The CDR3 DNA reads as TGTGCCAGCAGCGCTAGACAGGGGGCCTACGAGCAGTACTTC.

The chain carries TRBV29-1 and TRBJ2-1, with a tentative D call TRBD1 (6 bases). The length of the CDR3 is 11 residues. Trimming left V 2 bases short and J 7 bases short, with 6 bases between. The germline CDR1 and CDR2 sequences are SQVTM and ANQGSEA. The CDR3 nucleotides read TGCAGCGTTGAACAGGGGAATGAGCAGTTCTTC. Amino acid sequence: CSVEQGNEQFF.

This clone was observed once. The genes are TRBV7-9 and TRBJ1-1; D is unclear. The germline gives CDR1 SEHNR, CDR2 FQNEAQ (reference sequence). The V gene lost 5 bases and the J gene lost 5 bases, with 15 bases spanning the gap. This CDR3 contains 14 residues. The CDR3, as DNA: TGTGCCAGCAGCATTCCGGGCCCGCAGACTGAAGCTTTCTTT. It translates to CASSIPGPQTEAFF.

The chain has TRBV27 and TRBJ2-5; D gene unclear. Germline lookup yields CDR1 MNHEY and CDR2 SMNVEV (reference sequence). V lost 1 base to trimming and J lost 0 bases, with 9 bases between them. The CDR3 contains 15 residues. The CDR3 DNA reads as TGTGCCAGCAGTTTATATAACAGCCACCAAGAGACCCAGTACTTC. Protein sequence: CASSLYNSHQETQYF.

CDR3 sequence: CASSIGQGFFVQPQHF. CDR3 DNA: TGTGCCAGCAGCATAGGACAGGGGTTCTTTGTTCAGCCCCAGCATTTT. This chain connects TRBV7-8 to TRBJ1-5, with TRBD1 matching 9 bases. J lost 6 bases, V lost 5 bases, and 11 bases had no gene match. The CDR3 runs to 16 residues. Germline CDR1 reads SGHVS; CDR2 reads FQNEAQ. Drawing the rest from reference TRBV7-8 and TRBJ1-5, the complete variable domain is GAGVSQSPRYKVAKRGQDVALRCDPISGHVSLFWYQQALGQGPEFLTYFQNEAQLDKSGLPSDRFFAERPEGSVSTLKIQRTQQEDSAVYLCASSIGQGFFVQPQHFGDGTRLSIL.